This T cell receptor beta chain comes out of a study of early T cells in non-severe SARS-CoV-2 infection. Study information: Whole-blood bulk RNA, unsorted, was sequenced, and chains were unpaired.

Unique molecular identifiers (one per individual cDNA molecule) were attached. TCRdb reprocessed the 5' RACE reads with MiXCR, giving one entry per CDR3 protein. This sample yields 65,000 to 85,000 distinct CDR3 sequences, of which more than 8% are seen a single time; roughly 16% belongs to the top ten. Study results and caveats: Matching results from VDJdb favored anti-spike CD8 responses, leaving private and CD4 specificities undetected.

Concerning this clonotype: Its antigen is currently unknown.

This material consisted of whole blood, taken at baseline. The clonotype was recovered from an adult who was a healthcare worker with PCR-confirmed SARS-CoV-2 infection or an uninfected control (not recorded which).

The CDR3 nucleotides are TGTGCCAGCAGACTCTCCGAGGAGGCCTCAGGGTTGACCGGGGAGCTGTTTTTT. Protein sequence: CASRLSEEASGLTGELFF. The chain carries TRBV6-2 or TRBV6-3 and TRBJ2-2; D may be TRBD1 or TRBD2 (5 bases each). The CDR3 is 18 amino acids. V was cut by 6 bases and J by 5 bases, with 25 bases left in between. From germline, CDR1 is MNHEY and CDR2 SVGEGT.